The clone carrying this T cell receptor (beta chain) was found once. Antigen specificity is unknown. This entry is derived from a study of T cell responses to AZD1222 COVID-19 vaccine. Broader study findings: The donor cohort was predominantly white British with a female majority, and clonal diversity may have been underestimated.

The repertoire was sequenced with immunoSEQ multiplex PCR; TCRdb's copy has only in-frame clones and lacks some. The table lists under 200,000 clones, more than 85% of them singletons, with around 4% in the top ten. The CDR3 has 15 amino acids. Germline V gene lookup returns CDR1 MDHEN and CDR2 SYDVKM. The V end lost 5 bases, the J end lost 7 bases, and 20 bases lay between the germline ends. This sequence was found in an adult in good health. The chain is built from TRBV28 and TRBJ1-1; a weak D match, TRBD1 (5 bases). The material was peripheral blood, obtained on day 0 of AZD1222 vaccination. CDR3 in amino acids: CASSTPHYGGDEAFF. CDR3 nucleotides: TGTGCCAGCAGTACGCCTCACTATGGAGGGGATGAAGCTTTCTTT. Drawing the rest from reference TRBV28 and TRBJ1-1, the complete variable domain is DVKVTQSSRYLVKRTGEKVFLECVQDMDHENMFWYRQDPGLGLRLIYFSYDVKMKEKGDIPEGYSVSREKKERFSLILESASTNQTSMYLCASSTPHYGGDEAFFGQGTRLTVV.